One and the same sample provided the 22 T cell receptor beta chains below, sequenced in a study of CXCR3-negative and CXCR3-positive naive CD8 T cells. 5' RACE that incorporated UMI labels was used to prepare the TRB cDNA libraries. TCRdb derives one entry per CDR3 protein from the 5' RACE reads, leaving out DNA. The sample data list 150,000 or so distinct CDR3 sequences. The sequenced sample was naive CXCR3- CD8+ T cells from blood. Subset indicated: CD45RO-CCR7+CD27+CD95- naive CD8+ T cells lacking CXCR3 (TNR3-). These receptors were taken from a human donor in good health. Some clones in this sample may be carry-over from other donors' samples.

The chain has TRBV6-2 or TRBV6-3 and TRBJ1-1. Germline V CDR1 and CDR2: MNHEY, SVGEGT. The CDR3 totals 13 residues. The CDR3 region is CASSESFLPEAFF.

The V gene is TRBV29-1, the J gene TRBJ2-1; the D call of TRBD2 rests on TCRdb alone, since no DNA is present to check it. The germline CDR1 and CDR2 sequences are SQVTM and ANQGSEA. The CDR3 covers 17 residues. CDR3 sequence: CSVEDLGLAGAGNEQFF.

The chain recombines TRBV7-8 with TRBJ2-5; TCRdb calls TRBD1, which cannot be checked without DNA. Looked up from germline, CDR1 is SGHVS and CDR2 is FQNEAQ. The CDR3 is made up of 13 amino acids. CDR3 amino acids: CASRSTGEETQYF. Full variable domain (rest looked up from reference TRBV7-8 and TRBJ2-5): GAGVSQSPRYKVAKRGQDVALRCDPISGHVSLFWYQQALGQGPEFLTYFQNEAQLDKSGLPSDRFFAERPEGSVSTLKIQRTQQEDSAVYLCASRSTGEETQYFGPGTRLLVL.

The genes are TRBV27 and TRBJ2-1; checking the TCRdb D call of TRBD1 is not possible without DNA. This CDR3 region has 15 residues. CDR1 is MNHEY and CDR2 is SMNVEV in the germline V gene (reference sequence). This chain's CDR3 is CASSLAGGRYNEQFF.

This rearrangement joins TRBV7-2 to TRBJ2-7. This CDR3 has 14 residues. Germline values: CDR1 SGHTA, CDR2 FQGNSA. CDR3: CASSLMRSSYEQYF. Full variable domain (outside the CDR3, taken from reference TRBV7-2 and TRBJ2-7): GAGVSQSPSNKVTEKGKDVELRCDPISGHTALYWYRQSLGQGLEFLIYFQGNSAPDKSGLPSDRFSAERTGGSVSTLTIQRTQQEDSAVYLCASSLMRSSYEQYFGPGTRLTVT.

The rearrangement joins TRBV4-3 to TRBJ1-1; checking the TCRdb D call of TRBD1 is not possible without DNA. The CDR3 is made up of 13 amino acids. The germline gives CDR1 LGHNA, CDR2 YSLEER. CDR3 amino acids: CASSQNDRVRAFF.

The chain carries TRBV15 and TRBJ2-2; checking the TCRdb D call of TRBD1 is not possible without DNA. Germline CDR1 and CDR2: LNHNV and YYDKDF (reference sequence). The CDR3 extends over 16 amino acids. The CDR3 sequence is CATSRLGQGITGELFF.

The V and J genes are TRBV29-1 and TRBJ2-1; TCRdb reports TRBD2, a call that lacks DNA to check it against. In germline, CDR1 is SQVTM, CDR2 ANQGSEA. CDR3 length: 13 residues. This CDR3 reads CSPGLAGNNEQFF.

The rearrangement links TRBV6-2 or TRBV6-3 to TRBJ2-5. The CDR3 has 15 residues. Germline V CDR1 and CDR2: MNHEY, SVGEGT. CDR3 sequence: CASSYVHDFKETQYF.

The chain recombines TRBV20-1 with TRBJ2-1. Germline V gives CDR1 DFQATT, CDR2 SNEGSKA (reference sequence). The CDR3 is made up of 11 amino acids. The CDR3 loop reads CSVTSYNEQFF.

This chain links TRBV3-1 with TRBJ2-7; TCRdb names TRBD1, which stays unverified in the absence of DNA. Germline CDR1 and CDR2: LGHDT and YNNKEL (reference sequence). CDR3 length equals 14 residues. CDR3 in amino acids: CASRPGTGNYEQYF.

The V and J genes are TRBV29-1 and TRBJ1-1. CDR3 size: 12 residues. Germline values: CDR1 SQVTM, CDR2 ANQGSEA. The CDR3 here is CSVAGGDPEAFF.

This sequence joins TRBV29-1 and TRBJ2-5; TCRdb's D call, TRBD1, is unchecked because there is no DNA. CDR3 length: 14 residues. Germline V gene sequence: CDR1 SQVTM, CDR2 ANQGSEA. The CDR3 reads CSVGARTEQETQYF.

The V call is TRBV29-1, the J call TRBJ2-5; the D gene TCRdb calls, TRBD1, cannot be checked with no DNA. Germline CDR1 is SQVTM and CDR2 is ANQGSEA. The CDR3 is 15 amino acids. CDR3 region: CSVRFPGEYQETQYF. The full variable domain, completed using reference TRBV29-1 and TRBJ2-5, is SAVISQKPSRDICQRGTSLTIQCQVDSQVTMMFWYRQQPGQSLTLIATANQGSEATYESGFVIDKFPISRPNLTFSTLTVSNMSPEDSSIYLCSVRFPGEYQETQYFGPGTRLLVL.

The gene calls are TRBV28 and TRBJ2-2; TCRdb selects TRBD1, and the lack of DNA leaves this call unchecked. Germline CDR1 and CDR2: MDHEN and SYDVKM. CDR3 length equals 15 residues. The CDR3 is CASRSGTVNTGELFF.

The V gene is TRBV24-1, the J gene TRBJ2-3; the D call from TCRdb, TRBD2, cannot be confirmed without DNA. Germline V gives CDR1 KGHDR, CDR2 SFDVKD. The CDR3 totals 17 residues. CDR3 amino acids: CATSDFKYEDLTDTQYF.

The chain recombines TRBV7-3 with TRBJ2-1; TCRdb returns TRBD2, unconfirmable since there is no DNA. This CDR3 spans 13 amino acids. Germline loops: CDR1 SGHTA, CDR2 FQGTGA. CDR3 residues: CASSPAGGAEQFF.

The V and J genes are TRBV20-1 and TRBJ2-3; the TRBD2 assignment by TCRdb is unverifiable without DNA. The CDR3 runs to 17 residues. CDR1 and CDR2 from the germline V gene are DFQATT and SNEGSKA (reference sequence). The CDR3 reads CSARAGGTTSLTDTQYF.

The chain couples TRBV11-3 to TRBJ2-7. The CDR3 consists of 13 residues. Germline lookup yields CDR1 SGHNT and CDR2 YENEEA. CDR3 in amino acids: CASSLISSYEQYF. Variable domain in full (rest from reference TRBV11-3 and TRBJ2-7): EAGVVQSPRYKIIEKKQPVAFWCNPISGHNTLYWYLQNLGQGPELLIRYENEEAVDDSQLPKDRFSAERLKGVDSTLKIQPAELGDSAVYLCASSLISSYEQYFGPGTRLTVT.

The chain has TRBV5-1 and TRBJ1-4. Germline CDR1 SGHRS, CDR2 YFSETQ. The CDR3 is 15 residues long. This CDR3 reads CASSSSVATNEKLFF.

The CDR3 loop reads CASSQRDSYEQYF. The chain carries TRBV7-9 and TRBJ2-7; the D call from TCRdb, TRBD1, cannot be confirmed without DNA. The CDR3 loop spans 13 amino acids. Germline-derived CDR1 and CDR2 are SEHNR and FQNEAQ (reference sequence).

The V call is TRBV29-1, the J call TRBJ1-1; TCRdb outputs TRBD1, but without DNA this stays unchecked. The CDR3 has 12 residues. Germline loops: CDR1 SQVTM, CDR2 ANQGSEA. CDR3 protein: CSQTGEGTEAFF. The complete variable domain, with remaining parts taken from reference TRBV29-1 and TRBJ1-1, reads SAVISQKPSRDICQRGTSLTIQCQVDSQVTMMFWYRQQPGQSLTLIATANQGSEATYESGFVIDKFPISRPNLTFSTLTVSNMSPEDSSIYLCSQTGEGTEAFFGQGTRLTVV.